The 3 T cell receptor beta chains below all came from one sample that was sequenced in a study of cytomegalovirus exposure and HLA in healthy donors. PCR employed 60 Vbeta and 13 Jbeta primers. The assay was immunoSEQ multiplex PCR, and TCRdb's table has in-frame clones only and misses some. This table has 120,000 or so clones, roughly 66% appearing once. Input material: PBMCs. These receptor sequences come from a young man in good health and CMV-seronegative.

This chain joins TRBV14 and TRBJ1-5; possibly TRBD1 for D (6 bases). In germline, CDR1 is SGHDN, CDR2 FVKESK. V lost 4 bases and J lost 4, with 17 bases in between. The CDR3 is 16 residues long. CDR3 amino acids: CASSPPERGNNQPQHF. The CDR3, as DNA: TGTGCCAGCAGCCCCCCGGAGAGGGGGAATAATCAGCCCCAGCATTTT.

The chain is built from TRBV5-4 and TRBJ2-1; 8 nucleotides align to TRBD2. After removal of 4 bases from V and 9 bases from J, the junction contained 6 bases not matched to a gene. Germline V gene lookup returns CDR1 SGHNT and CDR2 YYREEE (reference sequence). The CDR3 spans 13 residues. The CDR3 DNA follows: TGTGCCAGCAGCACCGGACTAGCCCGTGAGCAGTTCTTC. It codes for CASSTGLAREQFF.

The CDR3 reads CASSERDRGGGNYGYTF. Here the CDR3 DNA reads TGCGCCAGCAGTGAACGAGACAGGGGAGGTGGTAACTATGGCTACACCTTC. The chain recombines TRBV10-2 with TRBJ1-2; TRBD1 aligns across 8 bases. Germline lookup yields CDR1 WSHSY and CDR2 SAAADI. V lost 3 bases and J lost 1; bases outside the gene matches: 10. The CDR3 has 17 amino acids.